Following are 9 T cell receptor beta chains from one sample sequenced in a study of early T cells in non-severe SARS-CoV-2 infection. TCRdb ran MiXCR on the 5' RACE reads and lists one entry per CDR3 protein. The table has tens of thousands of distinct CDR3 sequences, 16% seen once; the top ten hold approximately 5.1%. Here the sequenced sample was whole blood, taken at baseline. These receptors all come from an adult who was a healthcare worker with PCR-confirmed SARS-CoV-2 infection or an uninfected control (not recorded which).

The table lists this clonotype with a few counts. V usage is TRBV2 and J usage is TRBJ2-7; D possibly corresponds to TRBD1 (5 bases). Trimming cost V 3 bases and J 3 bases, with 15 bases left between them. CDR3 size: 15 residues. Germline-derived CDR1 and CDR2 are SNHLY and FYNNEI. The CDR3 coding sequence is TGTGCCAGCAGTGATTCGGTCAGGGCGTTCTACGAGCAGTACTTC. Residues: CASSDSVRAFYEQYF.

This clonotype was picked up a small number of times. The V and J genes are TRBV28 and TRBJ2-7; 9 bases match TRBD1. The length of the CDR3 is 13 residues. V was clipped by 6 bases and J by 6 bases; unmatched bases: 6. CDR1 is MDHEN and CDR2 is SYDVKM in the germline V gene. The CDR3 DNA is TGTGCCAGCAGGGGGACAGGGAATAGCGAGCAGTACTTC. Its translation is CASRGTGNSEQYF.

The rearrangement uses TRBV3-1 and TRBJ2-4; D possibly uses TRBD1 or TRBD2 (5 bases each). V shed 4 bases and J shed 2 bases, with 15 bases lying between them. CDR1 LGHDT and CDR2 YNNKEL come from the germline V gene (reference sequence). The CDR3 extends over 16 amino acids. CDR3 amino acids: CASSPLFEGTKNIQYF. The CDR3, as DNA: TGTGCCAGCAGCCCTCTCTTCGAGGGGACCAAAAACATTCAGTACTTC.

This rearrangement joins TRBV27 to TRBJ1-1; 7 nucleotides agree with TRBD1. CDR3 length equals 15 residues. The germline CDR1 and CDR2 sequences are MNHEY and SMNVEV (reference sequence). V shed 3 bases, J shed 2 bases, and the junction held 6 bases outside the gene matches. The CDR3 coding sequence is TGTGCCAGCAGTTTGGTCGGGACAGCCAACACTGAAGCTTTCTTT. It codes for CASSLVGTANTEAFF.

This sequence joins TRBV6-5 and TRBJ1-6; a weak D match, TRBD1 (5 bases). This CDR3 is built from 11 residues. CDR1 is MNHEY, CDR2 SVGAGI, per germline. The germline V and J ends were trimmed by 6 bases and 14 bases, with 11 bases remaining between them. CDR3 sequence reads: CASRRAGSLHF. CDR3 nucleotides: TGTGCCAGCAGAAGGGCAGGGTCCCTCCACTTT.

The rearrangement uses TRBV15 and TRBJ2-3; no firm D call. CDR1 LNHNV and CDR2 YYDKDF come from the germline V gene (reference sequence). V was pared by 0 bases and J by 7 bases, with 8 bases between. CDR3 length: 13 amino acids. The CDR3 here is CATSRDHGNTQYF. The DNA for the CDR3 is TGTGCCACCAGCAGAGATCACGGTAATACGCAGTATTTT.

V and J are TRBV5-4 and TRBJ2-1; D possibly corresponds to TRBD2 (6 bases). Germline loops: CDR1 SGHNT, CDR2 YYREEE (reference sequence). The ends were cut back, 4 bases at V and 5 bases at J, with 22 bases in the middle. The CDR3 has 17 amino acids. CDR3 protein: CASSPSLRMGGNNEQFF. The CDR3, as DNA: TGTGCCAGCAGCCCGTCCCTGAGGATGGGGGGAAACAATGAGCAGTTCTTC.

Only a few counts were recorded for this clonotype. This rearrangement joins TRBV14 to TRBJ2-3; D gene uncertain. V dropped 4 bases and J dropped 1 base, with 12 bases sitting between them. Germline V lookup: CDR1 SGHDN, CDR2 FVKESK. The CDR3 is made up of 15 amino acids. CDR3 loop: CASSLGGSGTDTQYF. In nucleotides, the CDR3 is TGTGCCAGCAGCCTCGGTGGTTCCGGCACAGATACGCAGTATTTT. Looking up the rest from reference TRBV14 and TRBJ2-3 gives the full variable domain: EAGVTQFPSHSVIEKGQTVTLRCDPISGHDNLYWYRRVMGKEIKFLLHFVKESKQDESGMPNNRFLAERTGGTYSTLKVQPAELEDSGVYFCASSLGGSGTDTQYFGPGTRLTVL.

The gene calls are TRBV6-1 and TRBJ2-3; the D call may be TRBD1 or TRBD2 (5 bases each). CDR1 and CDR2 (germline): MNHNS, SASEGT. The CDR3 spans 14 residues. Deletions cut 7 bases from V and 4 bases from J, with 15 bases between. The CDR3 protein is CASTKGESADTQYF. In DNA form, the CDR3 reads TGTGCCAGCACCAAAGGGGAGTCAGCAGATACGCAGTATTTT.